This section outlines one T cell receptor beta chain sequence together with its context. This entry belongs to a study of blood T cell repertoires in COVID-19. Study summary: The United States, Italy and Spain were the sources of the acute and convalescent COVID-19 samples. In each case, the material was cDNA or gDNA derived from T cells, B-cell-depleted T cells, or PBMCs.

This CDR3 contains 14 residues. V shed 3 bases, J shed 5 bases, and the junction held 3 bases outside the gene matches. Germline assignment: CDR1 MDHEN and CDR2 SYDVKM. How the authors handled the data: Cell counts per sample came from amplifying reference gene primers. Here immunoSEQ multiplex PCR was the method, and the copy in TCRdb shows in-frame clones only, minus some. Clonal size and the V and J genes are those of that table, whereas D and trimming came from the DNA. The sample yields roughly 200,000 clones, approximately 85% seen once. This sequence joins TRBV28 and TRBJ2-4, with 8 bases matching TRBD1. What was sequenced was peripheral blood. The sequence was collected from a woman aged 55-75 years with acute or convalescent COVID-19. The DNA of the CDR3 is TGTGCCAGCAGTTTTCAGGGGGCGCAAAACATTCAGTACTTC. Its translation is CASSFQGAQNIQYF.